This TCR beta chain was captured by sequencing in a study of identical twins. Study-level points and caveats: Excess low generation probability was seen in twin-shared out-of-frame alpha sequences. Less excess twin sharing appeared in beta out-of-frame sequences.

Details on this clonotype: Its antigen is as yet unknown.

Germline CDR1 reads SGHRS; CDR2 reads YFSETQ. This CDR3 comprises 15 residues. Deletions cut 0 bases from V and 0 bases from J, with 9 bases between. With template switching, a universal primer site was added, and the cDNA carried unique molecular identifiers. TCRdb re-derived calls from the 5' RACE reads in MiXCR, one entry per CDR3 protein. The data show 200,000 to 300,000 distinct CDR3 sequences, with about 11% seen just once and more than 8% held by the top ten. Each donor (without exception) was a healthy Caucasian. Sequenced: memory T cells sorted from blood. The receptor's source is a man aged 50 or older in good health. The chain has TRBV5-1 and TRBJ1-1, with D tentatively TRBD1 (6 bases). The CDR3 DNA follows: TGCGCCAGCAGCTTGGCAACAGGGATGAACACTGAAGCTTTCTTT. It yields the protein CASSLATGMNTEAFF.